This entry describes one TCR beta chain. Patients' cancers were locally advanced or metastatic urothelial carcinomas. TCRdb's copy holds only in-frame clones and misses some; the assay was immunoSEQ multiplex PCR. The sample consists of more than 15,000 clones, around 87% of them appearing once. The sample comes from a study of PD-L1 blockade in urothelial cancer. For the study at large: In the patient group, about 90% of the roughly 29 were males with bladder-origin urothelial cancer.

V was cut by 0 bases and J by 1 base, with 7 bases left in between. In germline, CDR1 is SGHNT, CDR2 YYREEE (reference sequence). The CDR3 spans 14 residues. This specimen was PBMCs, taken around atezolizumab (anti-PD-L1) treatment. J is TRBJ1-1 and V is TRBV5-4; possibly TRBD1 for D (5 bases). The sequence came from a man aged 45-60 years with urothelial cancer. The CDR3: CASSLARANTEAFF. The CDR3 bases are TGTGCCAGCAGCTTGGCCAGGGCGAACACTGAAGCTTTCTTT.